The clone carrying this T cell receptor (beta chain) was counted only a few times. Its antigen is unidentified. This sample stems from a study of T cell responses to AZD1222 COVID-19 vaccine. Study results and caveats: There were mostly white British donors and more females than males, and clonal diversity was possibly underestimated. Distributed over spike, vaccine-associated CD4 TCRs predominated at 160-218 and 743-854. Receipt of two AZD1222 doses was followed by a rise in Spike-specific TCR breadth and depth.

This CDR3 is 14 amino acids long. Between the trimmed V and J ends, which lost 6 bases and 4 bases, there was a span of 12 bases. Germline lookup yields CDR1 MNHEY and CDR2 SVGAGI. TCRdb keeps only in-frame clones here, not all; method: immunoSEQ multiplex PCR. Altogether roughly 100,000 clones are present, roughly 83% being singletons, with the ten largest covering more than 15%. The gene calls are TRBV6-5 and TRBJ2-2; D might be TRBD2 (5 bases). The receptor's source is an adult in good health. The source was peripheral blood, collected on day 0 of AZD1222 vaccination. The CDR3 DNA is TGTGCCAGCAGGGCGCCCGGACTCACCGGGGAGCTGTTTTTT. Translation gives CASRAPGLTGELFF.